The 21 T cell receptor beta chains reported below all come from one sample, sequenced in a study of type 1 regulatory T cells. TCRdb analysed the reads with MiXCR anew, one entry per CDR3 protein. The sample comprises about 68,000 distinct CDR3 sequences, about 62% of which are singletons, and 7% to 9.5% rests with the top ten. These receptors have no known antigen. The sample consisted of cultured T cells, either the whole culture or a sorted T cell fraction (not recorded which). Sample subset: Tr1-enriched cell product generated in vitro against host alloantigens. The receptors stem from a human donor in good health.

This clonotype has just one count. This chain connects TRBV2 to TRBJ2-7, with D unclear. V lost 5 bases to trimming and J lost 4 bases, with 9 bases between them. The CDR3 is 12 amino acids. Germline V gene sequence: CDR1 SNHLY, CDR2 FYNNEI. The DNA of the CDR3 is TGTGCCAGCAGTCTCCAGTTTTACGAGCAGTACTTC. Its translation: CASSLQFYEQYF.

V usage is TRBV20-1 and J usage is TRBJ1-1, with D tentatively TRBD1 (5 bases). CDR1 DFQATT and CDR2 SNEGSKA come from the germline V gene (reference sequence). With 4 bases removed from V and 0 bases from J, the gap between germline ends came to 9 bases. The CDR3 has 13 residues. The CDR3 DNA follows: TGCAGTGCTAACCGGGGCTTGAACACTGAAGCTTTCTTT. Encoded protein: CSANRGLNTEAFF.

The rearrangement uses TRBV6-1 and TRBJ2-7, with D possibly being TRBD2 (5 bases). Looked up from germline, CDR1 is MNHNS and CDR2 is SASEGT. The CDR3 totals 15 residues. V lost 2 bases to trimming and J lost 4 bases, with 15 bases between them. DNA for the CDR3: TGTGCCAGCAGTGAAACTCCACATTCGGGGTACGAGCAGTACTTC. This codes for CASSETPHSGYEQYF.

This rearrangement joins TRBV25-1 to TRBJ2-3; D is undetermined. The ends were cut back, 2 bases at V and 0 bases at J, with 15 bases in the middle. The CDR3 extends over 17 amino acids. CDR1 MGHDK and CDR2 SYGVNS come from the germline V gene. CDR3 region: CASSEVGNPPSTDTQYF. The DNA for the CDR3 is TGTGCCAGCAGTGAAGTCGGCAATCCCCCTAGCACAGATACGCAGTATTTT.

V is TRBV19 and J is TRBJ2-1; 8 bases are shared with TRBD2. CDR3 length: 17 amino acids. The V gene's germline CDR1 is LNHDA and CDR2 SQIVND (reference sequence). V was clipped by 4 bases and J by 3 bases; unmatched bases: 11. CDR3 sequence (DNA): TGTGCCAGTAGTAAAGGTAGGGCAGCGGGGGTCTACAATGAGCAGTTCTTC. Translation: CASSKGRAAGVYNEQFF.

CDR3 coding DNA: TGTGCCACCAGCAGACCGACCGGGACAGGGGTCTTGGCGGGCAATCAGCCCCAGCATTTT. Residues: CATSRPTGTGVLAGNQPQHF. The chain joins TRBV15 to TRBJ1-5, with 10 bases lining up with TRBD1. Germline CDR1 is LNHNV and CDR2 is YYDKDF (reference sequence). The V and J ends lost 2 bases and 2 bases, in that order; junction bases with no gene match: 15. The CDR3 is made up of 20 amino acids.

Note on this clonotype: Germline is not matched at one junction end, which may reflect a read error. This rearrangement joins TRBV2 to TRBJ2-5; the D is unclear. This CDR3 region has 11 residues. Germline V gene sequence: CDR1 SNHLY, CDR2 FYNNEI. The DNA for the CDR3 is TGTGCCAGCAGGGAAGAAGAGACCCAGTACTTC. Amino acid sequence: CASREEETQYF.

The chain is built from TRBV12-3 or TRBV12-4 and TRBJ1-3, with TRBD1 as a possible D gene (6 bases). CDR3 size: 13 residues. V lost 4 bases and J lost 4, with 8 bases in between. The CDR3 protein is CASSYTGGNTIYF. CDR3 DNA: TGTGCCAGCAGTTACACAGGGGGAAACACCATATATTTT.

This chain joins TRBV6-1 and TRBJ2-7; the match to TRBD2 covers 8 bases. The junction had 9 bases not matched to a gene; V was cut back by 2 bases and J by 9 bases. Germline lookup yields CDR1 MNHNS and CDR2 SASEGT. CDR3 size: 14 residues. The CDR3 loop reads CASSEQVAGSSQYF. The CDR3 DNA sequence: TGTGCCAGCAGTGAACAGGTAGCGGGATCCTCGCAGTACTTC.

The CDR3 DNA reads TGCGCCAGCAGCTTGACCGGGACTAGCGGGACCAATGAGCAGTTCTTC. This encodes CASSLTGTSGTNEQFF. This chain links TRBV5-1 with TRBJ2-1; 13 bases agree with TRBD2. The CDR3 totals 16 residues. Germline V gene lookup returns CDR1 SGHRS and CDR2 YFSETQ. The V and J ends lost 1 base and 6 bases, in that order; junction bases with no gene match: 4.

V usage is TRBV28 and J usage is TRBJ2-1; D unresolved. Between the trimmed V and J ends, which lost 5 bases and 3 bases, there was a span of 11 bases. The CDR3 has 14 residues. The germline CDR1 and CDR2 sequences are MDHEN and SYDVKM. The CDR3 DNA follows: TGTGCCAGCAGTCCGGACCAGAACTACAATGAGCAGTTCTTC. Encoded protein: CASSPDQNYNEQFF.

V gene TRBV20-1 combines with J gene TRBJ2-1; 7 positions match TRBD2. J gave up 0 bases and V 4 bases, and 9 bases lay outside the gene matches. This CDR3 comprises 16 residues. Per germline, CDR1 DFQATT and CDR2 SNEGSKA (reference sequence). CDR3 DNA: TGCAGTGCTACAAATCTAGCGGAGAGCTCCTACAATGAGCAGTTCTTC. This codes for CSATNLAESSYNEQFF.

This clonotype was observed a few times. The rearrangement uses TRBV30 and TRBJ1-5, with no clear D. Trimming took off 0 bases at V and 4 bases at J, with 13 bases between the two ends. The CDR3 has 15 residues. Germline-derived CDR1 and CDR2 are GTSNPN and SVGIG (reference sequence). The CDR3 nucleotides are TGTGCCTGGAGTGTTTTAAGAGGAGATAATCAGCCCCAGCATTTT. Translated: CAWSVLRGDNQPQHF.

This clonotype was found a few times. The chain employs TRBV28 and TRBJ2-7, with 10 bases matching TRBD2. The V gene end was trimmed by 6 bases and the J gene end by 1 base; junction bases not matched to a gene: 6. Germline assignment: CDR1 MDHEN and CDR2 SYDVKM. The CDR3 totals 15 residues. The CDR3 DNA follows: TGTGCCAGCAGCTCTAGCGGGAGTGGATCCTACGAGCAGTACTTC. Its protein product is CASSSSGSGSYEQYF.

V usage is TRBV29-1 and J usage is TRBJ2-7, with TRBD2 identical over 11 bases. V lost 6 bases and J lost 3; bases outside the gene matches: 7. CDR3 size: 14 residues. The germline V gene encodes CDR1 SQVTM and CDR2 ANQGSEA. Here the CDR3 reads CSVVTTSGNYEQYF. For the CDR3, the DNA is TGCAGCGTCGTCACGACTAGCGGGAACTACGAGCAGTACTTC.

This clonotype was observed a handful of times. This chain joins TRBV3-1 and TRBJ2-7, with D possibly TRBD2 on 5 matching bases. With 4 bases removed from V and 2 bases from J, the gap between germline ends came to 12 bases. The V gene's germline CDR1 is LGHDT and CDR2 YNNKEL (reference sequence). This CDR3 has 14 amino acids. The DNA for the CDR3 is TGTGCCAGCAGCCCACGGGGAGAGACCTACGAGCAGTACTTC. Its protein product is CASSPRGETYEQYF.

J is TRBJ1-4 and V is TRBV7-2; possible D gene TRBD1, 5 bases. The CDR3 is made up of 14 amino acids. Deletions cut 3 bases from V and 8 bases from J, with 13 bases between. Germline loops: CDR1 SGHTA, CDR2 FQGNSA. CDR3 protein: CASSFGGESEKLFF. The CDR3 DNA is TGTGCCAGCAGCTTTGGGGGAGAAAGCGAAAAACTGTTTTTT.

This chain links TRBV5-6 with TRBJ2-5; TRBD2 agrees at 9 bases. V shed 0 bases and J 5 bases; nucleotides not matched to a gene: 5. The CDR3 covers 15 residues. Germline assignment: CDR1 SGHDT and CDR2 YYEEEE. The CDR3 region is CASSLVAGVLETQYF. In nucleotides, the CDR3 is TGTGCCAGCAGCTTGGTAGCGGGAGTTCTTGAGACCCAGTACTTC.

CDR3 nucleotide sequence: TGTGCCAGCAGCGTCGGAAACACCATATATTTT. This gives the protein CASSVGNTIYF. This chain uses TRBV11-2 with TRBJ1-3; D is unclear. V was shortened by 5 bases and J by 4 bases, with 3 bases between the two germline ends. The length of the CDR3 is 11 residues. In germline, CDR1 is SGHAT, CDR2 FQNNGV.

This chain joins TRBV5-1 and TRBJ2-5; possibly TRBD1 for D (6 bases). CDR1 SGHRS and CDR2 YFSETQ come from the germline V gene. This CDR3 spans 13 amino acids. Trimming removed 6 bases at V and 7 bases at J, with 16 bases between. This chain's CDR3 is CASNPQGSATQYF. CDR3 DNA sequence: TGCGCCAGCAACCCACAGGGATCCGCGACCCAGTACTTC.

The chain couples TRBV15 to TRBJ1-4; D ambiguous. Per germline, CDR1 LNHNV and CDR2 YYDKDF (reference sequence). This CDR3 region has 17 residues. Trimming took 1 base from V and 0 from J, leaving 12 bases between them. CDR3 in amino acids: CATSRGDKGTTNEKLFF. As DNA, the CDR3 is TGTGCCACCAGCAGAGGAGATAAGGGCACAACTAATGAAAAACTGTTTTTT.